This T cell receptor (beta chain) appears in the sequencing data of a study of blood T cell repertoires in COVID-19. Study summary: The United States, Italy and Spain supplied acute and convalescent COVID-19 samples. The cDNA or gDNA used as material had been derived from T cells, B-cell-depleted T cells, or PBMCs.

Enrollment of patients from Seattle took place during active infection, with longitudinal follow-up. Clones were read by immunoSEQ multiplex PCR, and TCRdb kept only the in-frame ones, dropping some. The data show 250,000 or so clones, around 86% seen once. The ends lost 4 bases at V and 1 base at J; junction bases unmatched: 10. The CDR3 loop spans 16 amino acids. Germline CDR1 and CDR2: SQVTM and ANQGSEA. The chain is built from TRBV29-1 and TRBJ2-3; 8 nucleotides align to TRBD1. Specimen: peripheral blood. This receptor was obtained from a woman aged 55 to 70 with COVID-19, enrolled during active disease. In DNA, the CDR3 is TGCAGCGTTGCCCCTTGGACAGGGTCGGGCACAGATACGCAGTATTTT. The encoded protein is CSVAPWTGSGTDTQYF.